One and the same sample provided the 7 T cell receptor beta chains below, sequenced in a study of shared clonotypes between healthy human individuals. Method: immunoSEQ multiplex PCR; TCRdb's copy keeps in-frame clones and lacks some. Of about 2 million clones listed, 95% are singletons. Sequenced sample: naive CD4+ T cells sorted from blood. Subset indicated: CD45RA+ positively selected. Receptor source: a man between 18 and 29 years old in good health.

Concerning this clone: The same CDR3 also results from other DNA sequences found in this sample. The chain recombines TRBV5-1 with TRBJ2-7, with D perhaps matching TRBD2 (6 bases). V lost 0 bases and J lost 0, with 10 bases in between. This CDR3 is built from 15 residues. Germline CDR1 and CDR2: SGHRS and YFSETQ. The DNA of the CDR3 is TGCGCCAGCAGCTTGGGCGGGGTTAGCTCCTACGAGCAGTACTTC. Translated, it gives CASSLGGVSSYEQYF. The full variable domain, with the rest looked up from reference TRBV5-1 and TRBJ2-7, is KAGVTQTPRYLIKTRGQQVTLSCSPISGHRSVSWYQQTPGQGLQFLFEYFSETQRNKGNFPGRFSGRQFSNSRSEMNVSTLELGDSALYLCASSLGGVSSYEQYFGPGTRLTVT.

Here the CDR3 reads CASSLQGAGGTDTQYF. The CDR3 coding sequence is TGTGCCAGCAGCTTACAGGGGGCCGGGGGCACAGATACGCAGTATTTT. V gene TRBV7-9 combines with J gene TRBJ2-3, with 8 positions matching TRBD1. J lost 1 base, V lost 2 bases, and 5 bases had no gene match. The CDR3 runs to 16 residues. From germline, CDR1 is SEHNR and CDR2 FQNEAQ (reference sequence). Together with reference TRBV7-9 and TRBJ2-3, the CDR3 gives the full variable domain: DTGVSQNPRHKITKRGQNVTFRCDPISEHNRLYWYRQTLGQGPEFLTYFQNEAQLEKSRLLSDRFSAERPKGSFSTLEIQRTEQGDSAMYLCASSLQGAGGTDTQYFGPGTRLTVL.

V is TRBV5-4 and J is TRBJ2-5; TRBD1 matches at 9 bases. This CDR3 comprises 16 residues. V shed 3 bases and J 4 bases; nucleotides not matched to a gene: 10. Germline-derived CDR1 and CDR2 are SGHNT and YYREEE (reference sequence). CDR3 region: CASSSVDRGLGETQYF. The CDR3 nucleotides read TGTGCCAGCAGCTCTGTGGACAGGGGCTTAGGAGAGACCCAGTACTTC.

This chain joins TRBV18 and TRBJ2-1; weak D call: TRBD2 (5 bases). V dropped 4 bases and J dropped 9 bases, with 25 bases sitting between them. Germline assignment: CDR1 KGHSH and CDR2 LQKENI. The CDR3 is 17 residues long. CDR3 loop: CASSLRLGREGDGEQFF. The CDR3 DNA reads TGTGCCAGCTCACTAAGGCTTGGACGAGAGGGTGACGGTGAGCAGTTCTTC.

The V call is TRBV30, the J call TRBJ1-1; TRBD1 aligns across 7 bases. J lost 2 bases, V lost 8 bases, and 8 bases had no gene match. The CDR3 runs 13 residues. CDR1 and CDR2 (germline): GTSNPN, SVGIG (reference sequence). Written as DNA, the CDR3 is TGTGCCGGAGGGACAGCTCAAAACACTGAAGCTTTCTTT. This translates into CAGGTAQNTEAFF.

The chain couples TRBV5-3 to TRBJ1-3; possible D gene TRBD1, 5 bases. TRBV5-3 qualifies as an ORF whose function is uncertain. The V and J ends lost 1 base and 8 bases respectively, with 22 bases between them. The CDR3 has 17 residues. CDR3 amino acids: CARSLFLGEGVVDTIYF. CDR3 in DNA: TGTGCCAGAAGCTTGTTTCTAGGGGAAGGAGTTGTAGACACCATATATTTT.

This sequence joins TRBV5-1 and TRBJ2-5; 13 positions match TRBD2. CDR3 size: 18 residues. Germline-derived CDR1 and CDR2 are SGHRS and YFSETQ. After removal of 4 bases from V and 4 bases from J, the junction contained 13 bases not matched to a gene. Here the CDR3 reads CASSPGTSGAGGGETQYF. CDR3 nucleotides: TGCGCCAGCAGCCCCGGGACTAGCGGGGCCGGCGGGGGAGAGACCCAGTACTTC.